This note documents a single TCR beta chain sequence. The specificity of this receptor is unknown. Nothing much larger sits one base from this clone, and base qualities are not available. The sample is drawn from a study of T cell changes during pregnancy in multiple sclerosis (dated by TCRdb to about 2019). Broadly, across the study: In women with multiple sclerosis, the researchers looked at how the T cell repertoire shifted as pregnancy progressed.

Library method: the immunoSEQ multiplex PCR assay. TCRdb re-hosts the immuneACCESS table, in-frame sequences only. Its copies lack some clones; in the studies checked, an unresolved V gene accounts for under half of them, and the cause for the rest is not known. This sample gives roughly 42,000 clones in total; 70% to 90% of them show up just once. About 0.6% of the sample goes to the ten largest clones. The material was CD4+ T cells from peripheral blood mononuclear cells, obtained in the first trimester of pregnancy. The sequence derives from a female donor with multiple sclerosis, enrolled in a pregnancy study.

The CDR3 has the sequence CAISGGPENEQFF. The sequenced DNA: TGTGCCATCAGTGGGGGGCCAGAGAATGAGCAGTTCTTC. The chain is assembled from TRBV10-3 and TRBJ2-1; a tentative D call is TRBD1 (6 bases match). V is cut by 4 bases and J by 7 bases, and the space between the germline ends is 11 bases. The CDR3 holds 13 amino acids from the cysteine to the phenylalanine. CDR3 DNA is the only sequence kept; it has 39 bases, read in frame from the first base. Reading the germline V gene gives CDR1 ENHRY and CDR2 SYGVKD.